One sample yielded the 27 T cell receptor beta chains listed below, sequenced in a study of CD4+ T cells in melanoma. Assay: immunoSEQ multiplex PCR; the TCRdb copy retains only in-frame clones and omits some. The data contain about 120,000 clones, about 90% of them seen just once; the ten biggest clones take up roughly 3.3%. The sequencing input was peripheral blood. Every receptor here comes from a human donor with melanoma.

The rearrangement uses TRBV7-9 and TRBJ2-3, with TRBD2 matching 7 bases. Trimming at V came to 2 bases and at J to 4 bases, leaving 9 bases not matched to a gene. This CDR3 spans 16 amino acids. The germline V gene has CDR1 SEHNR and CDR2 FQNEAQ (reference sequence). CDR3 in amino acids: CASSLSAGVFADTQYF. The DNA for the CDR3 is TGTGCCAGCAGCTTATCGGCGGGAGTCTTTGCAGATACGCAGTATTTT.

The J gene is TRBJ2-2, the V gene TRBV29-1; D is possibly TRBD2 (6 bases). The V gene's germline CDR1 is SQVTM and CDR2 ANQGSEA. V lost 4 bases, J lost 7 bases, and 7 bases lay in between. There are 11 residues in the CDR3. CDR3 region: CSVVGGGELFF. CDR3 coding DNA: TGCAGCGTTGTGGGGGGCGGGGAGCTGTTTTTT.

The rearrangement uses TRBV4-1 and TRBJ1-2; TRBD1 agrees at 10 bases. The CDR3 totals 17 residues. V was pared by 1 base and J by 8 bases, with 13 bases of the junction left unmatched. The germline gives CDR1 MGHRA, CDR2 YSYEKL. Here the CDR3 reads CASSQATVDRGLVGYTF. For the CDR3, the DNA is TGCGCCAGCAGCCAAGCTACGGTAGACAGGGGGCTGGTGGGCTACACCTTC.

The J gene is TRBJ1-1, the V gene TRBV11-3; no definite D call. V was shortened by 5 bases and J by 4 bases, with 14 bases between the two germline ends. The CDR3 has 14 amino acids. The germline gives CDR1 SGHNT, CDR2 YENEEA. CDR3 sequence (DNA): TGTGCCAGCAGCCCGCGTAATGCCGTCACTGAAGCTTTCTTT. This encodes CASSPRNAVTEAFF.

This clone occurred once. V and J are TRBV4-1 and TRBJ2-3; 7 bases agree with TRBD1. The CDR3 length is 18 residues. Germline-derived CDR1 and CDR2 are MGHRA and YSYEKL. V gave up 4 bases and J gave up 5 bases; unmatched junction bases: 18. The CDR3 is CASSLPSLRGRIEDTQYF. DNA for the CDR3: TGCGCCAGCAGCCTCCCTTCTCTTAGGGGGCGTATTGAAGATACGCAGTATTTT.

On this clone: A read error is possible here, since a much larger clone lies one base away. The chain links TRBV5-8 to TRBJ2-1; D remains ambiguous. Germline V CDR1 and CDR2: SGHTS, YDEGEE. This CDR3 has 11 amino acids. V lost 5 bases and J lost 1, with 1 base in between. The CDR3 sequence is CASSSYNEQFF. The CDR3, as DNA: TGTGCCAGCAGTTCCTACAATGAGCAGTTCTTC.

The chain is built from TRBV2 and TRBJ1-5, with D unresolved. Germline V gene data show CDR1 as SNHLY and CDR2 as FYNNEI. Trimming removed 8 bases from V and 2 bases from J, with 13 bases in between. CDR3 size: 14 residues. CDR3 in amino acids: CASDPSTGNQPQHF. DNA for the CDR3: TGTGCCAGCGATCCTTCCACTGGCAATCAGCCCCAGCATTTT.

The rearrangement uses TRBV7-2 and TRBJ1-1; no reliable D call. Trimming removed 1 base from V and 1 base from J, with 7 bases in between. The CDR3 consists of 14 residues. Germline V gene lookup returns CDR1 SGHTA and CDR2 FQGNSA. The CDR3 loop is CASSLVGENTEAFF. CDR3 in DNA: TGTGCCAGCAGCTTAGTGGGAGAGAACACTGAAGCTTTCTTT.

The chain carries TRBV28 and TRBJ2-1, with 7 bases that match TRBD2. Germline V gene data show CDR1 as MDHEN and CDR2 as SYDVKM. There are 14 residues in the CDR3. The junction had 2 bases not matched to a gene; V was cut back by 2 bases and J by 4 bases. In nucleotides, the CDR3 is TGTGCCAGCAGTTTAAGCGGGATTTACAATGAGCAGTTCTTC. It is translated as CASSLSGIYNEQFF.

The chain recombines TRBV7-9 with TRBJ2-5; D uncertain. The germline V gene has CDR1 SEHNR and CDR2 FQNEAQ (reference sequence). V lost 5 bases and J lost 2, with 12 bases in between. The CDR3 length is 14 residues. The CDR3 spells CASSPLREQETQYF. CDR3 nucleotide sequence: TGTGCCAGCAGCCCACTAAGGGAACAAGAGACCCAGTACTTC.

CDR3 residues: CASSSQIPPGQWDTEAFF. DNA for the CDR3: TGTGCCAGCAGTTCCCAAATCCCACCGGGACAGTGGGACACTGAAGCTTTCTTT. The chain employs TRBV27 and TRBJ1-1, with 7 bases lining up with TRBD1. Germline values: CDR1 MNHEY, CDR2 SMNVEV (reference sequence). With V trimmed by 4 bases and J by 3 bases, 17 bases remained unmatched. There are 18 residues in the CDR3.

This chain links TRBV7-2 with TRBJ2-5, with D possibly being TRBD2 (5 bases). V lost 5 bases to trimming and J lost 1 base, with 11 bases between them. This CDR3 contains 14 residues. Per the germline V gene, CDR1 is SGHTA and CDR2 is FQGNSA. The CDR3 DNA sequence: TGTGCCAGCAGCAAAAGAAGCGGCCAAGAGACCCAGTACTTC. This sequence encodes CASSKRSGQETQYF.

CDR3: CASSLGGAEEKLFF. The CDR3 bases are TGTGCCAGCAGCCTAGGGGGCGCGGAAGAAAAACTGTTTTTT. The chain recombines TRBV7-8 with TRBJ1-4; 7 bases are shared with TRBD1. Germline V lookup: CDR1 SGHVS, CDR2 FQNEAQ. The length of the CDR3 is 14 residues. V lost 5 bases, J lost 8 bases, and 8 bases stayed unmatched.

The table lists this clone with a count of one. The J gene is TRBJ1-5, the V gene TRBV19; D gene ambiguous. The germline gives CDR1 LNHDA, CDR2 SQIVND (reference sequence). This CDR3 is built from 14 residues. The V end was cut by 5 bases, the J end by 4 bases, with 12 bases between. The CDR3 region is CASSPWGGNQPQHF. CDR3 DNA sequence: TGTGCCAGTAGTCCGTGGGGAGGGAATCAGCCCCAGCATTTT.

V and J are TRBV5-1 and TRBJ2-5; 7 bases map to TRBD2. The germline V gene has CDR1 SGHRS and CDR2 YFSETQ. The CDR3 runs 15 residues. The V and J ends lost 2 bases and 3 bases, in that order; junction bases with no gene match: 7. The CDR3 DNA follows: TGCGCCAGCAGCTTCACCGGGACTACAAAAGAGACCCAGTACTTC. It codes for CASSFTGTTKETQYF.

Remarks on this clone: In the same sample, other DNA sequences code for this CDR3. The chain couples TRBV7-9 to TRBJ2-3; either TRBD1 or TRBD2 may supply D (5 bases each). The CDR3 extends over 16 amino acids. V shed 1 base and J shed 1 base, with 12 bases lying between them. Germline V gene data show CDR1 as SEHNR and CDR2 as FQNEAQ (reference sequence). CDR3 sequence: CASSLGGAGGTDTQYF. CDR3 DNA: TGTGCCAGCAGCTTAGGAGGGGCCGGGGGCACAGATACGCAGTATTTT. Combining the CDR3 with reference TRBV7-9 and TRBJ2-3 gives the whole variable domain DTGVSQNPRHKITKRGQNVTFRCDPISEHNRLYWYRQTLGQGPEFLTYFQNEAQLEKSRLLSDRFSAERPKGSFSTLEIQRTEQGDSAMYLCASSLGGAGGTDTQYFGPGTRLTVL.

The rearrangement links TRBV9 to TRBJ2-5; D may be TRBD1 (6 bases). The CDR3 spans 13 residues. V lost 0 bases to trimming and J lost 3 bases, with 6 bases between them. The germline V gene has CDR1 SGDLS and CDR2 YYNGEE. CDR3 protein: CASSVAGEETQYF. As DNA, the CDR3 is TGTGCCAGCAGCGTAGCAGGGGAAGAGACCCAGTACTTC.

This clone was detected only once. The chain has TRBV5-6 and TRBJ2-1, with 12 bases that match TRBD2. CDR1 is SGHDT, CDR2 YYEEEE, per germline. The ends lost 4 bases at V and 2 bases at J; junction bases unmatched: 1. The CDR3 has 15 amino acids. CDR3 sequence: CASSLAGGAYNEQFF. The CDR3 nucleotides are TGTGCCAGCAGCCTAGCGGGGGGGGCCTACAATGAGCAGTTCTTC. The whole variable domain, filled in from reference TRBV5-6 and TRBJ2-1, reads DAGVTQSPTHLIKTRGQQVTLRCSPKSGHDTVSWYQQALGQGPQFIFQYYEEEERQRGNFPDRFSGHQFPNYSSELNVNALLLGDSALYLCASSLAGGAYNEQFFGPGTRLTVL.

The V gene is TRBV7-2, the J gene TRBJ2-5, with D tentatively TRBD1 (5 bases). Germline values: CDR1 SGHTA, CDR2 FQGNSA. This CDR3 region has 15 residues. V shed 5 bases and J shed 1 base, with 14 bases lying between them. The CDR3 protein is CASSDPPRGQETQYF. CDR3 DNA sequence: TGTGCCAGCAGCGACCCACCAAGGGGCCAAGAGACCCAGTACTTC.

The gene calls are TRBV5-1 and TRBJ2-5, with 13 bases identical to TRBD2. Germline V gene lookup returns CDR1 SGHRS and CDR2 YFSETQ. The CDR3 has 16 residues. After removal of 4 bases from V and 3 bases from J, the junction contained 6 bases not matched to a gene. CDR3 sequence: CASSEGTSGVEETQYF. Written as DNA, the CDR3 is TGCGCCAGCAGCGAAGGGACTAGCGGGGTCGAAGAGACCCAGTACTTC.

The chain carries TRBV9 and TRBJ2-3, with unresolved D. Trimming removed 0 bases from V and 5 bases from J, with 10 bases in between. In germline, CDR1 is SGDLS, CDR2 YYNGEE. This CDR3 has 14 residues. The CDR3 loop reads CASSVARAQDTQYF. For the CDR3, the DNA is TGTGCCAGCAGCGTAGCCCGGGCACAAGATACGCAGTATTTT. Supplemented by reference TRBV9 and TRBJ2-3, the full variable domain reads DSGVTQTPKHLITATGQRVTLRCSPRSGDLSVYWYQQSLDQGLQFLIQYYNGEERAKGNILERFSAQQFPDLHSELNLSSLELGDSALYFCASSVARAQDTQYFGPGTRLTVL.

This chain uses TRBV11-2 with TRBJ2-3; possibly TRBD1 or TRBD2 for D (6 bases each). Trimming left V 3 bases short and J 7 bases short, with 23 bases between. The CDR3 is 17 amino acids. In germline, CDR1 is SGHAT, CDR2 FQNNGV. The CDR3 DNA is TGTGCCAGCAGCTTCCTAGCGAGACGGGGGCTTCAAAATACGCAGTATTTT. Protein: CASSFLARRGLQNTQYF.

The chain recombines TRBV29-1 with TRBJ2-1; 12 bases are shared with TRBD2. The CDR3 sequence is 13 residues long. In germline, CDR1 is SQVTM, CDR2 ANQGSEA. With V trimmed by 6 bases and J by 7 bases, 4 bases remained unmatched. The CDR3 loop reads CSVPGLAGNEQFF. The CDR3 coding sequence is TGCAGCGTGCCCGGACTAGCGGGAAATGAGCAGTTCTTC.

The chain combines TRBV11-3 with TRBJ2-2; the D gene is possibly TRBD2 (6 bases). Trimming pared 2 bases from V and 4 bases from J, leaving 17 bases between. CDR3 length: 17 residues. Germline V CDR1 and CDR2: SGHNT, YENEEA. CDR3 sequence reads: CASSLFRGGWGTGELFF. The CDR3 DNA follows: TGTGCCAGCAGCTTATTTAGGGGAGGCTGGGGCACCGGGGAGCTGTTTTTT.

The J gene is TRBJ2-3, the V gene TRBV5-1; 11 nucleotides line up with TRBD2. The V gene's germline CDR1 is SGHRS and CDR2 YFSETQ. J gave up 6 bases and V 0 bases, and 0 bases lay outside the gene matches. The CDR3 contains 14 residues. In nucleotides, the CDR3 is TGCGCCAGCAGCTTGGCTAGCGGGGGGGATACGCAGTATTTT. This encodes CASSLASGGDTQYF. Using reference TRBV5-1 and TRBJ2-3 for the parts outside the CDR3, the full variable domain is KAGVTQTPRYLIKTRGQQVTLSCSPISGHRSVSWYQQTPGQGLQFLFEYFSETQRNKGNFPGRFSGRQFSNSRSEMNVSTLELGDSALYLCASSLASGGDTQYFGPGTRLTVL.

V is TRBV7-2 and J is TRBJ2-1; D unresolved. Trimming shortened V by 1 base and J by 10 bases, and 11 bases separated the two germline ends. Germline V gives CDR1 SGHTA, CDR2 FQGNSA. The CDR3 loop spans 13 amino acids. The CDR3 bases are TGTGCCAGCAGCTTAGAGGTGGGTAGGGAGCAGTTCTTC. It codes for CASSLEVGREQFF.

V gene TRBV4-1 combines with J gene TRBJ2-7, with a weak D call TRBD1 (6 bases). Trimming took 1 base from V and 5 from J, leaving 15 bases between them. Germline-derived CDR1 and CDR2 are MGHRA and YSYEKL. This CDR3 has 15 residues. CDR3 sequence (DNA): TGCGCCAGCAGCCAAGGTAGTACTGGGGGCGACGAGCAGTACTTC. Translated: CASSQGSTGGDEQYF.